This TCR beta chain comes out of a study of shared clonotypes between healthy human individuals. This CDR3 comprises 15 residues. V was shortened by 2 bases and J by 2 bases, with 10 bases between the two germline ends. CDR1 and CDR2 from the germline V gene are MNHEY and SMNVEV (reference sequence). Some clones are missing from TCRdb's copy, which holds only in-frame ones; the method was immunoSEQ multiplex PCR. Of more than 2 million clones listed, just over 90% are singletons. This clone was observed a single time. Naivety among CD8 cells was defined by CD45RO negativity and positive CCR7 selection, thereby excluding terminally differentiated effector memory CD45RA+ cells.

The chain links TRBV27 to TRBJ2-1, with D maybe TRBD2 (6 bases). The material sequenced was naive CD8+ T cells from PBMCs. This sequence originates from a man between 18 and 35 years old in good health. Some clones in this sample may be carry-over from other donors' samples. The CDR3 region is CASSLAGPTYNEQFF. The CDR3 DNA reads as TGTGCCAGCAGTTTAGCGGGGCCTACCTACAATGAGCAGTTCTTC.